Shown below are 16 T cell receptor beta chains from a single sample sequenced in a study of beta chain features in type 1 diabetes. Expressed TCRB transcripts were sequenced because the entire RNA isolate underwent reverse transcription. Generated by immunoSEQ multiplex PCR, the TCRdb table keeps only in-frame clones and is missing some. The repertoire holds 400,000 to 600,000 clones, 30% seen once, with around 0.065% in the top ten. Sequences were obtained from naive CD4+ T cells from blood. The origin of the receptors is a man between 18 and 29 years old in good health.

This clone has a handful of counts. The rearrangement joins TRBV7-9 to TRBJ1-5; D possibly corresponds to TRBD1 (5 bases). The V end was cut by 6 bases, the J end by 0 bases, with 15 bases between. The CDR3 consists of 16 residues. Germline-derived CDR1 and CDR2 are SEHNR and FQNEAQ (reference sequence). The CDR3 nucleotides read TGTGCCAGCAGGGGTCCCGGGGCCGATAGCAATCAGCCCCAGCATTTT. Translation gives CASRGPGADSNQPQHF.

The chain joins TRBV10-3 to TRBJ2-7, with D tentatively TRBD2 (5 bases). Germline V gene data show CDR1 as ENHRY and CDR2 as SYGVKD. The CDR3 has 14 amino acids. V was shortened by 2 bases and J by 6 bases, with 14 bases between the two germline ends. CDR3 DNA sequence: TGTGCCATCAGTGAGAATCTAGGAGGACTCGAGCAGTACTTC. It is translated as CAISENLGGLEQYF.

The chain couples TRBV9 to TRBJ2-2, with TRBD1 matching 7 bases. This CDR3 is 17 amino acids long. Germline-derived CDR1 and CDR2 are SGDLS and YYNGEE. V lost 5 bases, J lost 5 bases, and 15 bases stayed unmatched. The CDR3 here is CASSATPGGGYTGELFF. CDR3 DNA sequence: TGTGCCAGCAGTGCCACTCCAGGGGGTGGTTATACCGGGGAGCTGTTTTTT.

This clone was counted a few times. The chain recombines TRBV15 with TRBJ1-4; D is uncertain. CDR1 and CDR2 from the germline V gene are LNHNV and YYDKDF (reference sequence). Trimming took 0 bases from V and 8 from J, leaving 13 bases between them. This CDR3 is built from 15 residues. The CDR3 loop reads CATSRDHGEKEKLFF. The CDR3 DNA reads as TGTGCCACCAGCAGAGATCATGGGGAAAAAGAAAAACTGTTTTTT. Variable domain in full (rest from reference TRBV15 and TRBJ1-4): DAMVIQNPRYQVTQFGKPVTLSCSQTLNHNVMYWYQQKSSQAPKLLFHYYDKDFNNEADTPDNFQSRRPNTSFCFLDIRSPGLGDTAMYLCATSRDHGEKEKLFFGSGTQLSVL.

J is TRBJ2-5 and V is TRBV4-3, with D perhaps matching TRBD2 (6 bases). Germline V CDR1 and CDR2: LGHNA, YSLEER. CDR3 size: 15 residues. V was pared by 4 bases and J by 5 bases, with 17 bases between. The CDR3 nucleotides are TGCGCCAGCAGCCGCAGTAGCGGCCTCGGGGAGACCCAGTACTTC. Amino acids: CASSRSSGLGETQYF.

The chain recombines TRBV29-1 with TRBJ2-2, with a possible D match to TRBD1 (5 bases). The germline V gene has CDR1 SQVTM and CDR2 ANQGSEA. Trimming removed 7 bases at V and 5 bases at J, with 20 bases between. The CDR3 has 15 amino acids. This CDR3 reads CSATPTSTGTGELFF. The CDR3 nucleotides read TGCAGCGCCACCCCGACGAGTACAGGAACCGGGGAGCTGTTTTTT.

CDR3 DNA: TGTGCCAGCAGTGAATCAGGTAGCGGGAGGGCCAATGAGCAGTTCTTC. It translates to CASSESGSGRANEQFF. The chain couples TRBV25-1 to TRBJ2-1, with 11 nucleotides matching TRBD2. Germline V gene sequence: CDR1 MGHDK, CDR2 SYGVNS. V was clipped by 1 base and J by 6 bases; unmatched bases: 5. This CDR3 region has 16 residues.

The rearrangement uses TRBV15 and TRBJ2-2; the D gene is possibly TRBD1 (7 bases). Deletions cut 5 bases from V and 2 bases from J, with 12 bases between. The CDR3 contains 15 residues. The V gene's germline CDR1 is LNHNV and CDR2 YYDKDF (reference sequence). CDR3 sequence reads: CATSGQGGNTGELFF. CDR3 DNA sequence: TGTGCCACCAGCGGCCAGGGGGGAAACACCGGGGAGCTGTTTTTT.

The rearrangement links TRBV7-2 to TRBJ2-6; D is undetermined. Trimming stripped 1 base from V and 2 bases from J, with 9 bases between. The CDR3 covers 16 residues. Germline V gene sequence: CDR1 SGHTA, CDR2 FQGNSA. As DNA, the CDR3 is TGTGCCAGCAGCTTAGAGTATTTCCCTGGGGCCAACGTCCTGACTTTC. Translated, it gives CASSLEYFPGANVLTF. Full variable domain (missing parts from reference TRBV7-2 and TRBJ2-6): GAGVSQSPSNKVTEKGKDVELRCDPISGHTALYWYRQSLGQGLEFLIYFQGNSAPDKSGLPSDRFSAERTGGSVSTLTIQRTQQEDSAVYLCASSLEYFPGANVLTFGAGSRLTVL.

V usage is TRBV7-2 and J usage is TRBJ2-1; no reliable D call. This CDR3 region has 13 residues. In germline, CDR1 is SGHTA, CDR2 FQGNSA. V gave up 4 bases and J gave up 7 bases, with 11 bases separating them. DNA for the CDR3: TGTGCCAGCAGCTCAGGAAGTGGGAATGAGCAGTTCTTC. Residues: CASSSGSGNEQFF.

The chain employs TRBV7-9 and TRBJ2-3; the match to TRBD2 covers 8 bases. With 5 bases clipped from V and 0 bases from J, the junction kept 4 bases outside the gene matches. The length of the CDR3 is 15 residues. Per the germline V gene, CDR1 is SEHNR and CDR2 is FQNEAQ (reference sequence). CDR3 sequence reads: CASSEPSGSTDTQYF. The CDR3 nucleotides read TGTGCCAGCAGCGAACCTAGCGGGAGCACAGATACGCAGTATTTT. Based on the CDR3 plus reference TRBV7-9 and TRBJ2-3, the full variable domain is DTGVSQNPRHKITKRGQNVTFRCDPISEHNRLYWYRQTLGQGPEFLTYFQNEAQLEKSRLLSDRFSAERPKGSFSTLEIQRTEQGDSAMYLCASSEPSGSTDTQYFGPGTRLTVL.

The V gene is TRBV9, the J gene TRBJ2-3, with 9 bases identical to TRBD1. Germline CDR1 SGDLS, CDR2 YYNGEE. Trimming removed 2 bases from V and 3 bases from J; junction bases left unmatched: 7. The CDR3 is 16 residues long. As DNA, the CDR3 is TGTGCCAGCAGCGTGACCGGGACAGGGTCGACAGATACGCAGTATTTT. This gives the protein CASSVTGTGSTDTQYF.

This clone has just a few counts. V and J are TRBV10-3 and TRBJ2-3, with 11 bases lining up with TRBD2. The ends lost 10 bases at V and 2 bases at J; junction bases unmatched: 5. Germline values: CDR1 ENHRY, CDR2 SYGVKD. The CDR3 is 14 residues long. The CDR3 protein is CATGTSGFTDTQYF. In nucleotides, the CDR3 is TGTGCCACGGGGACTAGCGGATTCACAGATACGCAGTATTTT.

Only a few counts were recorded for this clone. The chain employs TRBV13 and TRBJ2-7, with D tentatively TRBD1 (5 bases). Germline V gene lookup returns CDR1 PRHDT and CDR2 FYEKMQ (reference sequence). The CDR3 loop spans 14 amino acids. Trimming stripped 6 bases from V and 2 bases from J, with 14 bases between. CDR3 region: CASRRWGGPYEQYF. As DNA, the CDR3 is TGTGCCAGCAGACGATGGGGCGGTCCCTACGAGCAGTACTTC.

This clone was seen only a few times. V and J are TRBV30 and TRBJ2-4, with D hard to call. CDR3 length equals 18 residues. V lost 5 bases, J lost 0 bases, and 23 bases lay in between. Germline V gene sequence: CDR1 GTSNPN, CDR2 SVGIG (reference sequence). The CDR3: CAWGPPYGSSLAKNIQYF. CDR3 bases: TGTGCCTGGGGACCCCCATACGGCAGTTCTCTAGCCAAAAACATTCAGTACTTC.

This clone came up a few times. This chain uses TRBV6-6 with TRBJ1-4, with 8 positions matching TRBD1. The germline V gene encodes CDR1 MNHNY and CDR2 SVGAGI (reference sequence). V gave up 6 bases and J gave up 6 bases; unmatched junction bases: 3. The CDR3 consists of 13 residues. CDR3 DNA: TGTGCCAGCAGGGACAGGGTTGATGAAAAACTGTTTTTT. This sequence encodes CASRDRVDEKLFF.